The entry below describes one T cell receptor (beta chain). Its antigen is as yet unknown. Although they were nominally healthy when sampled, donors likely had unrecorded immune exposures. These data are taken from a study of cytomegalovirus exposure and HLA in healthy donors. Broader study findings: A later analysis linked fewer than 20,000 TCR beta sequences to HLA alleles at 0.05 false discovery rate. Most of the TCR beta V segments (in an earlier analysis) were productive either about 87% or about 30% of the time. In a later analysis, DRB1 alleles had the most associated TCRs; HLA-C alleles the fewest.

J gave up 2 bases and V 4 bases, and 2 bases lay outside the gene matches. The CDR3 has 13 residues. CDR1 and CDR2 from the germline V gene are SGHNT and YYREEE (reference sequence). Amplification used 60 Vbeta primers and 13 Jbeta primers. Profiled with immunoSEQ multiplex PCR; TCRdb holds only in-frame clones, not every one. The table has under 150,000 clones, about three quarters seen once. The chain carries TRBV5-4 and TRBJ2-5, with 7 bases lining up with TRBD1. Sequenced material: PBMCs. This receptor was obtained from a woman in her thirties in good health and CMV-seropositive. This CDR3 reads CASSSRGQETQYF. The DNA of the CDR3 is TGTGCCAGCAGCAGCAGGGGGCAAGAGACCCAGTACTTC.